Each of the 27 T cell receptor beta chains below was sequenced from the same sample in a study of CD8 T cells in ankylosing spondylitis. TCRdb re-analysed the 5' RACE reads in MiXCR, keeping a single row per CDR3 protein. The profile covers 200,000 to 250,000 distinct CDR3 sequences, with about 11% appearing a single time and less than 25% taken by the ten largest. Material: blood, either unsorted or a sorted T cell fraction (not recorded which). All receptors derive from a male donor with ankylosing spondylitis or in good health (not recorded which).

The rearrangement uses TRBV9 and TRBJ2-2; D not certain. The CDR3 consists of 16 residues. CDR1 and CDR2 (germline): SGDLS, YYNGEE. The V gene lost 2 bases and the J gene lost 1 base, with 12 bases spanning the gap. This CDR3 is CASSVTGYGNTGELFF. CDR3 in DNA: TGTGCCAGCAGCGTTACGGGCTATGGGAACACCGGGGAGCTGTTTTTT. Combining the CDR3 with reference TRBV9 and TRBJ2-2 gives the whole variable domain DSGVTQTPKHLITATGQRVTLRCSPRSGDLSVYWYQQSLDQGLQFLIQYYNGEERAKGNILERFSAQQFPDLHSELNLSSLELGDSALYFCASSVTGYGNTGELFFGEGSRLTVL.

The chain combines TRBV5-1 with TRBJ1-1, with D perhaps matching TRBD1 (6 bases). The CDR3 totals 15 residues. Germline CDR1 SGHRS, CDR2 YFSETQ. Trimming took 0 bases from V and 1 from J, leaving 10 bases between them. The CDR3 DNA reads TGCGCCAGCAGCTTGGACAGGGCGGGGAACACTGAAGCTTTCTTT. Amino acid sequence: CASSLDRAGNTEAFF.

The CDR3 nucleotides are TGTGCCTGGGGGTCGGCCGTGAACAATGAGCAGTTCTTC. Its protein is CAWGSAVNNEQFF. V is TRBV30 and J is TRBJ2-1; D not resolved. V was shortened by 5 bases and J by 5 bases, with 13 bases between the two germline ends. Germline loops: CDR1 GTSNPN, CDR2 SVGIG (reference sequence). The CDR3 has 13 residues.

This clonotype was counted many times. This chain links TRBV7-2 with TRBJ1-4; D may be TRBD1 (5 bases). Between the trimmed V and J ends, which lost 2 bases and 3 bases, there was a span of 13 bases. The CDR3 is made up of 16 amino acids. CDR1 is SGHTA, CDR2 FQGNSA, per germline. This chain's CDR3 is CASSLTSGPPNEKLFF. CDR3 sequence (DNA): TGTGCCAGCAGCTTAACGTCGGGGCCACCTAATGAAAAACTGTTTTTT.

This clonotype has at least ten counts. The CDR3 coding sequence is TGTGCCAGCACGGTGGAGTCGAACACCGGGGAGCTGTTTTTT. Its translation is CASTVESNTGELFF. The V gene is TRBV2, the J gene TRBJ2-2; D uncertain. Trimming cost V 7 bases and J 0 bases, with 9 bases left between them. This CDR3 is built from 14 residues. The germline CDR1 and CDR2 sequences are SNHLY and FYNNEI.

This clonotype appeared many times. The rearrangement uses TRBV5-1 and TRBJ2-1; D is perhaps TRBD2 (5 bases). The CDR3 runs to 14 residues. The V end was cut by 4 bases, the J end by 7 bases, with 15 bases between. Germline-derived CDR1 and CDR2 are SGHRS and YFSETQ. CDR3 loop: CASSTGLNKNEQFF. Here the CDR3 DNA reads TGCGCCAGCAGCACTGGACTGAATAAAAATGAGCAGTTCTTC. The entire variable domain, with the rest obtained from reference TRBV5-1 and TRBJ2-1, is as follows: KAGVTQTPRYLIKTRGQQVTLSCSPISGHRSVSWYQQTPGQGLQFLFEYFSETQRNKGNFPGRFSGRQFSNSRSEMNVSTLELGDSALYLCASSTGLNKNEQFFGPGTRLTVL.

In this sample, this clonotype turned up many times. The CDR3 reads CSARRLAGTDTQYF. The CDR3 coding sequence is TGCAGTGCTAGGAGACTAGCGGGTACAGATACGCAGTATTTT. J is TRBJ2-3 and V is TRBV20-1, with 10 bases identical to TRBD2. The J segment lost 3 bases and the V segment lost 3 bases, leaving 3 bases of the junction unmatched. The CDR3 loop spans 14 amino acids. Germline values: CDR1 DFQATT, CDR2 SNEGSKA (reference sequence).

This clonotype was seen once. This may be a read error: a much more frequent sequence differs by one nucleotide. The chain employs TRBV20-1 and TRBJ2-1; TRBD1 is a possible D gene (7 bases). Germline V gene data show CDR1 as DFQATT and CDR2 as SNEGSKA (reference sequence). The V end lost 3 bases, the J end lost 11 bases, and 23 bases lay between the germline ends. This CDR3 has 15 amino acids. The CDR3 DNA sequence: TGCAGTGCTAGGCCAGGGACACCCCAGGGGGGTAAGCAGTTCTTC. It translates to CSARPGTPQGGKQFF.

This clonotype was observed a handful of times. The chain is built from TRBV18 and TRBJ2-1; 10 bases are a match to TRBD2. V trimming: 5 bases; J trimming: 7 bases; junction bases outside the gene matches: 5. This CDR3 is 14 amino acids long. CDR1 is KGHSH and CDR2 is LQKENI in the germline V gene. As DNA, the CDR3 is TGTGCCAGCTCAGCTAGCGGGGGCTCGAATGAGCAGTTCTTC. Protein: CASSASGGSNEQFF.

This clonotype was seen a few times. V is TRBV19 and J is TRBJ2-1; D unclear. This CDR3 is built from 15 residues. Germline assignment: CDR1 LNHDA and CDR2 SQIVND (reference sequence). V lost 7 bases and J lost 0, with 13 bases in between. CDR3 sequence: CASMPESTSYNEQFF. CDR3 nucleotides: TGTGCCAGTATGCCGGAGAGCACCTCCTACAATGAGCAGTTCTTC.

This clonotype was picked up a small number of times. DNA for the CDR3: TGTGCCAGCAGCCCAGCGCCAGGGTCAGAGACCCAGTACTTC. Its protein product is CASSPAPGSETQYF. The chain employs TRBV7-8 and TRBJ2-5, with D maybe TRBD1 (5 bases). Germline CDR1 reads SGHVS; CDR2 reads FQNEAQ. The CDR3 sequence is 14 residues long. Trimming left V 5 bases short and J 4 bases short, with 14 bases between.

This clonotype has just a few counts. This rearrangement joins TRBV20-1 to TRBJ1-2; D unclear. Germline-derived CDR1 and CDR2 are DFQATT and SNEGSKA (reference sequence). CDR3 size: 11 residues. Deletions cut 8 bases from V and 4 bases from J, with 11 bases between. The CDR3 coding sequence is TGCAGTTGTCCCTACCTCTATGGCTACACCTTC. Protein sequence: CSCPYLYGYTF.

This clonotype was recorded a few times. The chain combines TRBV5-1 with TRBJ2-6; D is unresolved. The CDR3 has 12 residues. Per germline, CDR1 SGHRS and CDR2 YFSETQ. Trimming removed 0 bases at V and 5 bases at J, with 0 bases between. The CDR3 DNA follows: TGCGCCAGCAGCTTGGGGGCCAACGTCCTGACTTTC. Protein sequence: CASSLGANVLTF.

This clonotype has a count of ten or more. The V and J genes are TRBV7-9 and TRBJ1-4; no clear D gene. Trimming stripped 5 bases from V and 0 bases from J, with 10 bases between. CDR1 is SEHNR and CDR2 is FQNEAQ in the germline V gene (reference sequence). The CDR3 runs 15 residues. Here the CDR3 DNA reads TGTGCCAGCAGCCCACGGTCGGCAACTAATGAAAAACTGTTTTTT. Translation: CASSPRSATNEKLFF.

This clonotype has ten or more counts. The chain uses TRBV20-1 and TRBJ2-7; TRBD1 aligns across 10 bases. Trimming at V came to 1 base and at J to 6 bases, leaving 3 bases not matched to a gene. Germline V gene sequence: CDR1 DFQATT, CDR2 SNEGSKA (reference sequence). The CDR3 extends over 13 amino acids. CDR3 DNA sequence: TGCAGTGCTAGAGTGCGGACAGGGGGCGAGCAGTACTTC. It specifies CSARVRTGGEQYF.

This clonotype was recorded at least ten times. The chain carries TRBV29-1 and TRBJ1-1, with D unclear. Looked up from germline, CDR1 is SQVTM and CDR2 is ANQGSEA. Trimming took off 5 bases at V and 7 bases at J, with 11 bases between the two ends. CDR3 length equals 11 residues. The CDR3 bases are TGCAGCGTTAACGAGGGCAGTGAAGCTTTCTTT. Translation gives CSVNEGSEAFF.

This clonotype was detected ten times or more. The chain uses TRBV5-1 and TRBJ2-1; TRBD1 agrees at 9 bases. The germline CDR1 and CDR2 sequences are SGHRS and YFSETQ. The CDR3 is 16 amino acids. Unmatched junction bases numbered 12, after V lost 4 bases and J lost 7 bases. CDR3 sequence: CASSDRDRALRNEQFF. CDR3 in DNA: TGCGCCAGCAGCGACCGGGACAGGGCTCTTCGTAATGAGCAGTTCTTC.

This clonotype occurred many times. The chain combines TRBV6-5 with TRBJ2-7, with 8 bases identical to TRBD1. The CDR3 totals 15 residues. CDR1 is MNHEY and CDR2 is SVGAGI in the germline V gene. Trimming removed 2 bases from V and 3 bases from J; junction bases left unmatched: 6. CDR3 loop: CASSYRTGKIYEQYF. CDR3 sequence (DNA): TGTGCCAGCAGTTACCGGACAGGGAAGATCTACGAGCAGTACTTC.

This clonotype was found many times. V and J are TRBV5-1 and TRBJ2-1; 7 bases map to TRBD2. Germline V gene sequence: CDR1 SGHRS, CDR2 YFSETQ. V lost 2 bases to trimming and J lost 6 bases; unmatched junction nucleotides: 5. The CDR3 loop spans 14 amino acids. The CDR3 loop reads CASSFRLAGNEQFF. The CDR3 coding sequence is TGCGCCAGCAGCTTCAGACTAGCAGGCAATGAGCAGTTCTTC.

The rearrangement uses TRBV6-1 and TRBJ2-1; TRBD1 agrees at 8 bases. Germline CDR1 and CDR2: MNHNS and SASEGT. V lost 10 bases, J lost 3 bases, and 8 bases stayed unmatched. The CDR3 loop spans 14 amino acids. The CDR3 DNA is TGTGCCACCTGGGGACAGGAGTTCTACAATGAGCAGTTCTTC. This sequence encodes CATWGQEFYNEQFF.

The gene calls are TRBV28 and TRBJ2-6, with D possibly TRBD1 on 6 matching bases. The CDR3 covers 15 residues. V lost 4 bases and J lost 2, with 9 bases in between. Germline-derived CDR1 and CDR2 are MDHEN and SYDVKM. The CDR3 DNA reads TGTGCCAGCAGTTCACAGGGTGCTGGGGCCAACGTCCTGACTTTC. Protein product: CASSSQGAGANVLTF.

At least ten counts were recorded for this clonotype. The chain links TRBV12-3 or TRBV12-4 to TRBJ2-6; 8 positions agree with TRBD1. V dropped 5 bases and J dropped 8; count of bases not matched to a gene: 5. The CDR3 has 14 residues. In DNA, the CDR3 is TGTGCCAGCAGTCGCCGGACAGGGTCCAACGTCCTGACTTTC. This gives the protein CASSRRTGSNVLTF.

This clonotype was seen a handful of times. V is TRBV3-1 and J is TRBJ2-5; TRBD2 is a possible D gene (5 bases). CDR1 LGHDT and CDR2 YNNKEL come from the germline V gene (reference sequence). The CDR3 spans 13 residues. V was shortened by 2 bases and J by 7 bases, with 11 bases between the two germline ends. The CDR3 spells CASSQTSEGTQYF. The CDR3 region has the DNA TGTGCCAGCAGCCAAACTAGTGAGGGGACCCAGTACTTC.

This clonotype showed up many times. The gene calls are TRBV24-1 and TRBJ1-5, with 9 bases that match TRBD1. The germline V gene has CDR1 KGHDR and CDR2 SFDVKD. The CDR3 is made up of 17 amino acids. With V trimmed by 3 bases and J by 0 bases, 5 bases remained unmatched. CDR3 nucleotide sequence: TGTGCCACCAGTGATCACAGGGGGCATTATAGCAATCAGCCCCAGCATTTT. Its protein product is CATSDHRGHYSNQPQHF.

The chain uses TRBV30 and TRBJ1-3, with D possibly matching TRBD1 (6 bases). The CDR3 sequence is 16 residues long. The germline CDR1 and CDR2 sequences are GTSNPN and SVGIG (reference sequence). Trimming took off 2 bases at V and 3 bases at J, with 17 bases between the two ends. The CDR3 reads CAWSPTPGAVGNTIYF. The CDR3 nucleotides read TGTGCCTGGAGTCCTACGCCGGGGGCCGTTGGAAACACCATATATTTT.

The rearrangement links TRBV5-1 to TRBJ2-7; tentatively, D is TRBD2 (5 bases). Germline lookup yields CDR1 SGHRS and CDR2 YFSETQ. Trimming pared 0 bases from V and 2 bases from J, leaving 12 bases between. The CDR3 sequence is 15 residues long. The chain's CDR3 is CASSLAGEITYEQYF. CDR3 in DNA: TGCGCCAGCAGCTTGGCCGGGGAGATAACCTACGAGCAGTACTTC.

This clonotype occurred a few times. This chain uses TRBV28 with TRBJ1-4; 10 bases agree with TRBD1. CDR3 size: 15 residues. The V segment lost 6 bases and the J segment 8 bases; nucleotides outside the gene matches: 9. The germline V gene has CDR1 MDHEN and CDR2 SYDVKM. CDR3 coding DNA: TGTGCCAGCAGGGATACGACAGGGGGCATCGAAAAACTGTTTTTT. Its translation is CASRDTTGGIEKLFF.